This is a list of T cell receptor beta chains from one sample in a study of blood T cell repertoires in COVID-19. Sequencing was performed with immunoSEQ multiplex PCR; in TCRdb, only in-frame clones are kept and a portion is missing. The sample includes 250,000 to 300,000 clones, roughly 86% seen only once; the top ten take over 9%. The sequenced sample consisted of peripheral blood. These receptors were collected from a woman in her 30s with COVID-19, enrolled during active disease. The CDR3 runs from the conserved cysteine through the conserved F or W. The order of the fields is V gene, clone size, J gene, D gene, CDR3 protein, CDR3 DNA. The D gene is left open where the match is weak. The listing skips clone size in some rows; elsewhere it reads once, few, many or a size class.

TRBV5-5	once	TRBJ1-6	-	CASSLVPGSDSPLHF	TGTGCCAGCAGCTTGGTGCCTGGGAGTGATTCACCCCTCCACTTT
TRBV5-6	-	TRBJ2-7	-	CASTYGQVGEQYF	TGTGCCAGCACCTATGGTCAGGTCGGCGAGCAGTACTTC
TRBV20-1	-	TRBJ2-7	-	CSASLYEQYF	TGCAGTGCGAGTCTATACGAGCAGTACTTC
TRBV3-1/TRBV3-2	-	TRBJ2-5	-	CASSQRAGWVQETQYF	TGTGCCAGCAGCCAACGGGCGGGATGGGTTCAAGAGACCCAGTACTTC
TRBV28	-	TRBJ1-2	-	CATKQNSYGYTF	TGTGCCACCAAACAGAACAGCTATGGCTACACCTTC
TRBV7-9	-	TRBJ1-3	TRBD1	CASSVTGGVGNTIYF	TGTGCCAGCAGCGTAACAGGGGGCGTCGGAAACACCATATATTTT
TRBV6-5	-	TRBJ2-1	TRBD1	CASSPGQGYNEQFF	TGTGCCAGCAGCCCCGGACAGGGGTACAATGAGCAGTTCTTC
TRBV6-5	-	TRBJ1-1	-	CASTPWRGEAFF	TGTGCCAGCACTCCTTGGAGGGGTGAAGCTTTCTTT
TRBV28	-	TRBJ2-1	-	CASSLYAGVDEQFF	TGTGCCAGCAGTTTATACGCAGGGGTCGATGAGCAGTTCTTC
TRBV7-7	-	TRBJ2-2	-	CASSPTGNTGELFF	TGTGCTAGCAGCCCGACAGGGAACACCGGGGAGCTGTTTTTT
TRBV6-4	-	TRBJ2-1	TRBD2	CASSAGGDNEQFF	TGTGCCAGCTCAGCGGGGGGTGACAATGAGCAGTTCTTC
TRBV6-5	-	TRBJ2-1	TRBD2	CASQTSGNYNEQFF	TGTGCCAGCCAGACTAGCGGAAACTACAATGAGCAGTTCTTC
TRBV19	once	TRBJ1-2	TRBD1	CASSPPTGGYGYTF	TGTGCCAGTAGTCCCCCGACAGGGGGATATGGCTACACCTTC
TRBV7-9	-	TRBJ1-4	TRBD1	CASSSGGTNEKLFF	TGTGCCAGCAGCTCAGGGGGAACCAATGAAAAACTGTTTTTT
TRBV7-3	-	TRBJ2-1	TRBD2	CASSSLGAGRSSYNEQFF	TGTGCCAGCAGCTCCCTAGGAGCGGGGCGGAGCTCCTACAATGAGCAGTTCTTC
TRBV7-2	-	TRBJ1-6	-	CASSLALTVDNSPLHF	TGTGCCAGCAGCTTAGCGCTCACAGTAGATAATTCACCCCTCCACTTT
TRBV24-1	once	TRBJ2-7	-	CATSEQGYEQYF	TGTGCCACCAGTGAACAGGGTTACGAGCAGTACTTC
TRBV12-3/TRBV12-4	-	TRBJ2-5	-	CASSLTEETQYF	TGTGCCAGCAGTTTAACGGAAGAGACCCAGTACTTC
TRBV28	-	TRBJ1-1	-	CASSLTTNTEAFF	TGTGCCAGCAGCCTTACAACGAACACTGAAGCTTTCTTT
TRBV9	-	TRBJ2-1	TRBD1	CASSFRQGHEQFF	TGTGCCAGCAGCTTTCGACAGGGCCATGAGCAGTTCTTC
TRBV30	-	TRBJ1-2	-	CAWSPVTGYGYTF	TGTGCCTGGAGCCCCGTCACGGGCTATGGCTACACCTTC
TRBV2	-	TRBJ2-3	-	CASTSFPDTQYF	TGTGCCAGCACTAGCTTCCCAGATACGCAGTATTTT
TRBV19	-	TRBJ2-1	TRBD1	CASTPTGGWNEQFF	TGTGCCAGTACCCCGACAGGGGGCTGGAATGAGCAGTTCTTC
TRBV30	-	TRBJ2-3	-	CAWSVQVGGGLGTDTQYF	TGTGCCTGGAGTGTACAGGTGGGAGGGGGATTGGGCACAGATACGCAGTATTTT
TRBV6-2/TRBV6-3	-	TRBJ2-1	-	CASSSNRDEQFF	TGTGCCAGCAGCTCCAACCGGGATGAGCAGTTCTTC
TRBV27	-	TRBJ1-2	TRBD1	CASSPWRQGEGYTF	TGTGCCAGCAGTCCCTGGAGACAGGGGGAAGGCTACACCTTC
TRBV2	-	TRBJ2-7	TRBD1	CASSEGTGFSYEQYF	TGTGCCAGCAGTGAAGGGACAGGGTTCTCCTACGAGCAGTACTTC
TRBV5-1	-	TRBJ1-1	-	CASGQGRGTEAFF	TGCGCCAGCGGCCAGGGGAGAGGAACTGAAGCTTTCTTT
TRBV5-1	-	TRBJ1-2	-	CASRLGGWQTPFGYTF	TGCGCCAGCAGGTTGGGGGGCTGGCAGACCCCTTTTGGCTACACCTTC
TRBV10-1	-	TRBJ2-1	TRBD1	CASRETQGNEQFF	TGCGCCAGCAGGGAAACACAGGGGAATGAGCAGTTCTTC
TRBV25-1	once	TRBJ1-1	-	CASSEYGRGEAFF	TGTGCCAGCAGTGAATATGGCAGGGGTGAAGCTTTCTTT
TRBV6-6	-	TRBJ1-5	-	CASSYSPRNQPQHF	TGTGCCAGCAGTTACTCCCCCAGAAATCAGCCCCAGCATTTT
TRBV6-6	-	TRBJ1-2	TRBD1	CASSPTGAENYGYTF	TGTGCCAGCAGCCCCACAGGGGCAGAGAACTATGGCTACACCTTC
TRBV19	-	TRBJ1-1	-	CASSLPTPNTEAFF	TGTGCCAGTAGTCTTCCCACACCGAACACTGAAGCTTTCTTT
TRBV2	-	TRBJ1-1	-	CASKRDTKNTEAFF	TGTGCCAGCAAAAGGGACACAAAGAACACTGAAGCTTTCTTT
TRBV12-3/TRBV12-4	-	TRBJ1-2	TRBD1	CASRGTGGNGYTF	TGTGCCAGCAGAGGGACAGGGGGAAATGGCTACACCTTC
TRBV5-4	-	TRBJ2-3	-	CASSPGLGRDTQYF	TGTGCCAGCAGCCCCGGATTAGGGAGGGATACGCAGTATTTT